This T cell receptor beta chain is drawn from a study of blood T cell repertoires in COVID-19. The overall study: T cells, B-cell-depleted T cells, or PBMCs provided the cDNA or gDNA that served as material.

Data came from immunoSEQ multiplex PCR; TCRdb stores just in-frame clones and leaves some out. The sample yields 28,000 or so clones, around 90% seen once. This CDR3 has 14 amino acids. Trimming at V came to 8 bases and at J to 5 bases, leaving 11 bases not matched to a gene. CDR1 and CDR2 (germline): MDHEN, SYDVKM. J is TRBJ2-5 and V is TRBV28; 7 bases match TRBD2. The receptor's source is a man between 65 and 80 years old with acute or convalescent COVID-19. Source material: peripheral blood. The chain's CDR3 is CASRERDPLETQYF. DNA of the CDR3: TGTGCCAGCCGCGAGCGGGACCCCCTGGAGACCCAGTACTTC.